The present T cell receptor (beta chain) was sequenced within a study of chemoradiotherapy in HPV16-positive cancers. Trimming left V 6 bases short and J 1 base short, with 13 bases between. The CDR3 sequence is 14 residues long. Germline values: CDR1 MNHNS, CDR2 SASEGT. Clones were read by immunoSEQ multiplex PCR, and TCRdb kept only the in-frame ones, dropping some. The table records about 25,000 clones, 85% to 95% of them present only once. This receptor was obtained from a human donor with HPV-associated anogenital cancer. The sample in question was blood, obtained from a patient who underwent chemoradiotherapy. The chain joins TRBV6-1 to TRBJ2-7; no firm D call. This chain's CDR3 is CASSTAAISYEQYF. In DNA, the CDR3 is TGTGCCAGCAGCACCGCAGCGATATCCTACGAGCAGTACTTC.